The present entry profiles one T cell receptor beta chain with its context. The target antigen is unknown. The sample belongs to a study of T-cell reconstitution after alpha-beta-depleted transplantation in children. Whole-study findings and limits: Some patients' high day-60 TCRbeta diversity was attributed to recipient cells surviving conditioning.

Germline V gives CDR1 MDHEN, CDR2 SYDVKM. V gave up 5 bases and J gave up 5 bases, with 4 bases separating them. The CDR3 sequence is 11 residues long. The authors prepared the TCRbeta library with unique molecular identifiers. TCRdb analysed the PCR reads with MiXCR anew, one entry per CDR3 protein. The table lists some 550,000 distinct CDR3 sequences, about 23% of them singletons. This sequence originates from a boy under two years old who had a stem cell transplant for acute myeloid leukemia, so the T cells may come from the graft donor. The chain combines TRBV28 with TRBJ1-5; D is unclear. The sample here was PBMCs, mostly from graft donor cells, taken 360 days after TCRalphabeta/CD19-depleted stem cell transplant. Here the CDR3 reads CASSGDQPQHF. The CDR3 bases are TGTGCCAGCAGTGGAGATCAGCCCCAGCATTTT.